This is a list of T cell receptor beta chains from one sample in a study of OX40 agonist ivuxolimab in advanced cancers. Generated by immunoSEQ multiplex PCR, the TCRdb table keeps only in-frame clones and is missing some. This table has around 89,000 clones, more than 75% appearing once. Material: CD4+ or CD8+ T cells sorted from blood, obtained in a trial of the OX40 agonist ivuxolimab. The origin of the receptors is an adult with an advanced solid tumor such as melanoma, head and neck, liver or kidney cancer. Both conserved end residues are part of each CDR3. A D gene is named only where the DNA matches it firmly. Clone sizes are given selectively: once, few, many, or a class where the clone is expanded.

TRBJ1-1 | - | TRBV27 | 15 | - | TGTGCCAGCAGTCCCTTAGGCAGGGGGAACACTGAAGCTTTCTTT | CASSPLGRGNTEAFF
TRBJ1-2 | - | TRBV28 | 12 | - | TGTGCCAGCAGTTTTCACAGCTATGGCTACACCTTC | CASSFHSYGYTF
TRBJ1-2 | - | TRBV2 | 13 | - | TGTGCCAGCATTCTGGACGCCGGAGGCGGCTACACCTTC | CASILDAGGGYTF
TRBJ2-7 | - | TRBV18 | 14 | - | TGTGCCAGCTCACCATGGGGATTAACCTACGAGCAGTACTTC | CASSPWGLTYEQYF
TRBJ2-1 | - | TRBV7-9 | 16 | - | TGTGCCAGCAGCCCACCTACGCAGGGTAGGAGGAATGAGCAGTTCTTC | CASSPPTQGRRNEQFF
TRBJ1-2 | - | TRBV4-1 | 17 | - | TGCGCCAGCAGCCCCGTAGGTCCGGGGGCGGTAAACTATGGCTACACCTTC | CASSPVGPGAVNYGYTF
TRBJ1-4 | once | TRBV5-6 | 15 | TRBD1 | TGTGCCAGCAGCTCCCGGGACAGGGTTAATGAAAAACTGTTTTTT | CASSSRDRVNEKLFF
TRBJ1-2 | few | TRBV28 | 10 | - | TGTGCCAGCAGTTTCGATGGCTACACCTTC | CASSFDGYTF
TRBJ1-1 | - | TRBV6-6 | 13 | - | TGTGCCAGCAGTTACTTATCGAACACTGAAGCTTTCTTT | CASSYLSNTEAFF
TRBJ2-1 | - | TRBV7-9 | 18 | TRBD2 | TGTGCCAGCAGTCCCTGGACTAGCGGGGGACGTACAGACAATGAGCAGTTCTTC | CASSPWTSGGRTDNEQFF
TRBJ1-2 | once | TRBV10-3 | 14 | TRBD1 | TGTGCCATCACCGGGACAGGGGGATTCTATGGCTACACCTTC | CAITGTGGFYGYTF
TRBJ2-5 | - | TRBV7-2 | 15 | TRBD2 | TGTGCCAGCAACCCGGTAGCGGGAGTGTCAGAGACCCAGTACTTC | CASNPVAGVSETQYF
TRBJ1-3 | - | TRBV28 | 15 | - | TGTGCCAGCAGTGGCGACAGATACTCTGGAAACACCATATATTTT | CASSGDRYSGNTIYF
TRBJ1-6 | - | TRBV4-1 | 13 | - | TGCGCCAGCAGCCAAGATCGTGGGACACCTTTTTCCTTT | CASSQDRGTPFSF
TRBJ1-2 | - | TRBV15 | 12 | - | TGTGCCACCAGCAGAGGGACAGAGGGCTACACCTTC | CATSRGTEGYTF
TRBJ1-2 | - | TRBV10-3 | 15 | - | TGTGCCATCAGTGAGTCGAGCTCCCTAGGGTATGGCTACACCTTC | CAISESSSLGYGYTF
TRBJ2-2 | - | TRBV10-3 | 16 | TRBD2 | TGTGCCATCCCCTTCCTAGCGGGAGGGAACACCGGGGAGCTGTTTTTT | CAIPFLAGGNTGELFF
TRBJ1-4 | - | TRBV19 | 12 | - | TGTGCCAGTAGTATCTTGTTTGAAAAACTGTTTTTT | CASSILFEKLFF
TRBJ2-3 | once | TRBV6-1 | 14 | - | TGTGCCAGCAGTGTGTCTACTAGCACAGATACGCAGTATTTT | CASSVSTSTDTQYF
TRBJ2-7 | - | TRBV6-5 | 13 | - | TGTGCCAGCAGACGGGCCATTCTGGACGAGCAGTACTTC | CASRRAILDEQYF
TRBJ2-3 | - | TRBV9 | 18 | TRBD2 | TGTGCCAGCAGCGCCCTATTCACTAGCGGGATTAGCACAGATACGCAGTATTTT | CASSALFTSGISTDTQYF
TRBJ2-7 | - | TRBV6-5 | 15 | - | TGTGCCAGCAGCCCCCGGGACCTTTTTAGGAGCGAGCAGTACTTC | CASSPRDLFRSEQYF
TRBJ1-4 | - | TRBV19 | 14 | - | TGTGCCAGTAGTATCAACCCCCGAGAAGGAAAACTGTTTTTT | CASSINPREGKLFF
TRBJ1-6 | few | TRBV6-5 | 12 | TRBD1 | TGTGCCAGCAGTTACTCGGGCAGGGGGCTTATCTTT | CASSYSGRGLIF
TRBJ1-3 | - | TRBV9 | 14 | - | TGTGCCAGCAGCGTAGGCAGGGTCGGAAACACCATATATTTT | CASSVGRVGNTIYF
TRBJ2-7 | - | TRBV10-3 | 12 | - | TGTGCCATCAGTGGACATTCCTACGAGCAGTACTTC | CAISGHSYEQYF
TRBJ2-1 | - | TRBV18 | 14 | - | TGTGCCAGCTCCTCCCGACAGGAGGGCAATGAGCAGTTCTTC | CASSSRQEGNEQFF
TRBJ1-5 | - | TRBV4-1 | 17 | - | TGCGCCAGCAGCCAGAAAGATATGTCCCTGGTCAATCAGCCCCAGCATTTT | CASSQKDMSLVNQPQHF
TRBJ2-2 | - | TRBV7-9 | 13 | - | TGTGCCTGTGCGACAGGGAACACCGGGGAGCTGTTTTTT | CACATGNTGELFF
TRBJ1-5 | once | TRBV6-1 | 13 | - | TGTGCCAGCAGCCCCGGGACACCCTACGCCCAGCATTTT | CASSPGTPYAQHF
TRBJ1-5 | - | TRBV6-1 | 15 | TRBD1 | TGTGCCAGCAGTGAGGGGTTGCAGGGGGCAGAGCCCCAGCATTTT | CASSEGLQGAEPQHF
TRBJ1-5 | few | TRBV27 | 12 | - | TGTGCCAGCAGTAGGGCTGGGCAGCCCCAGCATTTT | CASSRAGQPQHF
TRBJ2-7 | - | TRBV19 | 14 | - | TGTGCCAGTGGTGAAGGTCGGCAACCCTACGAGCAGTACTTC | CASGEGRQPYEQYF
TRBJ2-2 | - | TRBV9 | 15 | - | TGTGCCAGCAGCGGAGGAGGGGCGGGCACCGGGGAGCTGTTTTTT | CASSGGGAGTGELFF
TRBJ2-3 | few | TRBV4-2 | 19 | TRBD2 | TGTGCCAGCAGCCTAACAGCGGGGGGCCAGTCAGGTACCTCAGATACGCAGTATTTT | CASSLTAGGQSGTSDTQYF
TRBJ2-5 | - | TRBV19 | 15 | TRBD1 | TGTGCCAGTAGTATCCGGACAGGGGGCGAGGAGACCCAGTACTTC | CASSIRTGGEETQYF
TRBJ1-1 | - | TRBV27 | 15 | TRBD1 | TGTGCCAGCAGTTTATCGTGGGCAGGGGGCACTGAAGCTTTCTTT | CASSLSWAGGTEAFF
TRBJ2-5 | - | TRBV18 | 14 | - | TGTGCCAGCTCACCAGGAGGAGGAGTGGAGACCCAGTACTTC | CASSPGGGVETQYF
TRBJ1-2 | - | TRBV7-2 | 16 | - | TGTGCCAGCAGCCTAGGGGTGGAGGGCATAGGCTATGGCTACACCTTC | CASSLGVEGIGYGYTF
TRBJ1-2 | - | TRBV11-1 | 15 | - | TGTGCCAGCAGCTCGCGGACATACCCTAACTATGGCTACACCTTC | CASSSRTYPNYGYTF
TRBJ2-3 | - | TRBV30 | 12 | - | TGTGCCTGGAGTTCGAACACAGATACGCAGTATTTT | CAWSSNTDTQYF
TRBJ1-1 | - | TRBV28 | 14 | - | TGTGCCAGCACCGTAGACGGCTTGGGCACTGAAGCTTTCTTT | CASTVDGLGTEAFF
TRBJ2-2 | - | TRBV6-6 | 16 | TRBD2 | TGTGCCAGCACCTCTCGCGGGGGGCAGGGCACCGGGGAGCTGTTTTTT | CASTSRGGQGTGELFF
TRBJ2-7 | - | TRBV19 | 17 | - | TGTGCCAGTAGTATTATGTACGGGGAGCGCTACTCCTACGAGCAGTACTTC | CASSIMYGERYSYEQYF
TRBJ2-5 | - | TRBV6-4 | 16 | TRBD2 | TGTGCCAGCAGTGAGGCTAGCGGGAGGGCCAGGGAGACCCAGTACTTC | CASSEASGRARETQYF